What follows are 27 T cell receptor beta chains derived from one specimen sequenced in a study of CD8 T cells in ankylosing spondylitis. TCRdb passed the 5' RACE reads through MiXCR, listing each CDR3 protein once. The sample records about 170,000 distinct CDR3 sequences, around 18% being singletons. Sequences were obtained from blood, either unsorted or a sorted T cell fraction (not recorded which). These receptors were taken from a male donor with ankylosing spondylitis or in good health (not recorded which).

V usage is TRBV5-1 and J usage is TRBJ2-5; D gene ambiguous. Trimming shortened V by 2 bases and J by 3 bases, and 8 bases separated the two germline ends. From germline, CDR1 is SGHRS and CDR2 YFSETQ. CDR3 size: 13 residues. CDR3 loop: CASSFDTEETQYF. The CDR3 DNA sequence: TGCGCCAGCAGCTTCGATACCGAAGAGACCCAGTACTTC. Combining the CDR3 with reference TRBV5-1 and TRBJ2-5 gives the whole variable domain KAGVTQTPRYLIKTRGQQVTLSCSPISGHRSVSWYQQTPGQGLQFLFEYFSETQRNKGNFPGRFSGRQFSNSRSEMNVSTLELGDSALYLCASSFDTEETQYFGPGTRLLVL.

The V call is TRBV11-2, the J call TRBJ1-1; D not certain. V shed 1 base and J shed 1 base, with 7 bases lying between them. Germline CDR1 SGHAT, CDR2 FQNNGV. The length of the CDR3 is 14 residues. The DNA of the CDR3 is TGTGCCAGCAGCTTAGCCGGGGAGAACACTGAAGCTTTCTTT. Translating it yields CASSLAGENTEAFF.

This clonotype was counted many times. The chain links TRBV12-3 or TRBV12-4 to TRBJ1-1; D might be TRBD1 (5 bases). The CDR3 extends over 15 amino acids. Trimming removed 4 bases at V and 1 base at J, with 13 bases between. Written as DNA, the CDR3 is TGTGCCAGCAGTTCTACCGGGACGGGGAACACTGAAGCTTTCTTT. This encodes CASSSTGTGNTEAFF.

The chain employs TRBV24-1 and TRBJ1-4, with D tentatively TRBD1 (5 bases). Germline-derived CDR1 and CDR2 are KGHDR and SFDVKD. The ends were cut back, 5 bases at V and 5 bases at J, with 8 bases in the middle. This CDR3 comprises 13 residues. DNA of the CDR3: TGTGCCACCAGTGGGGCAGGGAATGAAAAACTGTTTTTT. Protein product: CATSGAGNEKLFF.

The DNA of the CDR3 is TGTGCCAGCAGCTTAACTATGGGCGAGCAGTACTTC. Translated, it gives CASSLTMGEQYF. This sequence joins TRBV7-2 and TRBJ2-7; D is undetermined. Trimming stripped 2 bases from V and 6 bases from J, with 8 bases between. Germline V gene lookup returns CDR1 SGHTA and CDR2 FQGNSA. This CDR3 has 12 residues.

V usage is TRBV19 and J usage is TRBJ2-7; possibly TRBD1 for D (5 bases). There are 14 residues in the CDR3. V lost 4 bases and J 3 bases, leaving 13 bases between the germline ends. CDR1 and CDR2 (germline): LNHDA, SQIVND (reference sequence). CDR3 in DNA: TGTGCCAGTAGTAAACAGGCCGAACTCTACGAGCAGTACTTC. It encodes CASSKQAELYEQYF.

This chain joins TRBV7-9 and TRBJ1-1; D ambiguous. The CDR3 is made up of 12 amino acids. Germline CDR1 SEHNR, CDR2 FQNEAQ (reference sequence). The V end lost 7 bases, the J end lost 5 bases, and 11 bases lay between the germline ends. For the CDR3, the DNA is TGTGCCAGCACTTCGTGGGGAACTGAAGCTTTCTTT. Residues: CASTSWGTEAFF.

This clonotype has more than one count but fewer than ten. The chain recombines TRBV7-2 with TRBJ2-3; 9 bases map to TRBD2. J was trimmed by 6 bases and V by 1 base; bases with no gene match: 11. This CDR3 spans 17 amino acids. Germline V CDR1 and CDR2: SGHTA, FQGNSA. CDR3 sequence reads: CASSLGAGLAAGDTQYF. The CDR3 nucleotides are TGTGCCAGCAGCTTAGGTGCGGGACTAGCTGCTGGGGATACGCAGTATTTT.

CDR3 coding DNA: TGTGCCAGCAGCCAAGATGGCGCCGCTTCCCTCCAAGAGACCCAGTACTTC. Translated, it gives CASSQDGAASLQETQYF. This rearrangement joins TRBV4-2 to TRBJ2-5, with D unresolved. This CDR3 comprises 17 residues. The V end lost 0 bases, the J end lost 1 base, and 15 bases lay between the germline ends. Germline V gene sequence: CDR1 LGHNA, CDR2 YNFKEQ.

This clonotype came up once. This chain uses TRBV5-4 with TRBJ2-7; 7 bases are shared with TRBD2. The CDR3 is made up of 14 amino acids. Trimming removed 4 bases from V and 3 bases from J; junction bases left unmatched: 7. Germline V gene lookup returns CDR1 SGHNT and CDR2 YYREEE (reference sequence). DNA for the CDR3: TGTGCCAGCAGCCTCCAGGGACTATACTACGAGCAGTACTTC. Its protein is CASSLQGLYYEQYF.

This clonotype was seen more than once but under ten times. The rearrangement uses TRBV5-1 and TRBJ1-5, with D maybe TRBD1 (6 bases). The ends were cut back, 0 bases at V and 5 bases at J, with 12 bases in the middle. This CDR3 region has 15 residues. Germline CDR1 SGHRS, CDR2 YFSETQ. In DNA form, the CDR3 reads TGCGCCAGCAGCTTGGCAGGGGCCATCCATCAGCCCCAGCATTTT. Its translation is CASSLAGAIHQPQHF. The full variable domain, rest sourced from reference TRBV5-1 and TRBJ1-5, is KAGVTQTPRYLIKTRGQQVTLSCSPISGHRSVSWYQQTPGQGLQFLFEYFSETQRNKGNFPGRFSGRQFSNSRSEMNVSTLELGDSALYLCASSLAGAIHQPQHFGDGTRLSIL.

This clonotype was counted many times. The CDR3, as DNA: TGTGCCGCCAGAAGTAGATTAGGTGAAAAACTGTTTTTT. Protein sequence: CAARSRLGEKLFF. The chain has TRBV27 and TRBJ1-4; no firm D call. Trimming removed 11 bases at V and 7 bases at J, with 17 bases between. The V gene's germline CDR1 is MNHEY and CDR2 SMNVEV (reference sequence). The CDR3 consists of 13 residues.

This chain connects TRBV28 to TRBJ2-7; D unresolved. This CDR3 contains 13 residues. The V and J ends lost 5 bases and 0 bases respectively, with 8 bases between them. Germline V gives CDR1 MDHEN, CDR2 SYDVKM. CDR3 region: CASSRAPSYEQYF. The DNA of the CDR3 is TGTGCCAGCAGTCGGGCCCCCTCCTACGAGCAGTACTTC.

The chain carries TRBV28 and TRBJ2-2, with 7 nucleotides matching TRBD1. After removal of 4 bases from V and 1 base from J, the junction contained 3 bases not matched to a gene. This CDR3 region has 15 residues. Germline V CDR1 and CDR2: MDHEN, SYDVKM. This chain's CDR3 is CASSWDSKNTGELFF. The CDR3 nucleotides are TGTGCCAGCAGTTGGGACAGCAAGAACACCGGGGAGCTGTTTTTT.

This clonotype appeared a few times. V gene TRBV7-6 combines with J gene TRBJ2-3, with TRBD1 matching 7 bases. With V trimmed by 5 bases and J by 4 bases, 9 bases remained unmatched. The CDR3 is 15 residues long. From germline, CDR1 is SGHVS and CDR2 FNYEAQ. CDR3 DNA: TGTGCCAGCAGCAAGAGGGACAGCGCCCCAGATACGCAGTATTTT. Translating gives CASSKRDSAPDTQYF. The variable domain in full, completed from reference TRBV7-6 and TRBJ2-3, reads GAGVSQSPRYKVTKRGQDVALRCDPISGHVSLYWYRQALGQGPEFLTYFNYEAQQDKSGLPNDRFSAERPEGSISTLTIQRTEQRDSAMYRCASSKRDSAPDTQYFGPGTRLTVL.

This clonotype was observed at least ten times. V gene TRBV29-1 combines with J gene TRBJ2-1; 7 nucleotides line up with TRBD2. Germline CDR1 and CDR2: SQVTM and ANQGSEA. V lost 7 bases to trimming and J lost 8 bases; unmatched junction nucleotides: 20. The CDR3 extends over 16 amino acids. The CDR3 coding sequence is TGCAGCGCCCCGCCTGGGCTAGCGGAGGGGAGCGATGAGCAGTTCTTC. Protein sequence: CSAPPGLAEGSDEQFF.

The table lists this clonotype with a few counts. The chain uses TRBV11-2 and TRBJ1-1, with unresolved D. The CDR3 spans 12 residues. Trimming took off 1 base at V and 6 bases at J, with 6 bases between the two ends. CDR1 SGHAT and CDR2 FQNNGV come from the germline V gene. The CDR3 region is CASSLVTSEAFF. CDR3 sequence (DNA): TGTGCCAGCAGCTTAGTTACCTCTGAAGCTTTCTTT.

This clonotype was recorded at least ten times. The chain has TRBV12-3 or TRBV12-4 and TRBJ1-1; D is possibly TRBD1 (6 bases). V was trimmed by 6 bases and J by 1 base, leaving 12 bases between them. This CDR3 contains 14 residues. The CDR3 nucleotides are TGTGCCAGCAGCCGACAGGCAGCGAACACTGAAGCTTTCTTT. This sequence encodes CASSRQAANTEAFF.

At least ten counts were recorded for this clonotype. V is TRBV6-2 or TRBV6-3 and J is TRBJ1-1, with a weak D call TRBD1 (5 bases). The germline V and J ends were trimmed by 5 bases and 0 bases, with 10 bases remaining between them. The V gene's germline CDR1 is MNHEY and CDR2 SVGEGT. This CDR3 is built from 14 residues. CDR3 coding DNA: TGTGCCAGCAGTCTCGACAGCATGAACACTGAAGCTTTCTTT. Translated, it gives CASSLDSMNTEAFF.

This clonotype was recorded at least ten times. This sequence joins TRBV20-1 and TRBJ2-4; 7 nucleotides line up with TRBD1. The CDR3 spans 14 residues. In germline, CDR1 is DFQATT, CDR2 SNEGSKA (reference sequence). V lost 4 bases to trimming and J lost 3 bases; unmatched junction nucleotides: 6. The chain's CDR3 is CSAMTGRGKNIQYF. The CDR3 DNA follows: TGCAGTGCTATGACAGGGAGAGGCAAAAACATTCAGTACTTC.

At least ten counts were recorded for this clonotype. The chain joins TRBV5-6 to TRBJ2-2, with TRBD2 matching over 13 bases. Germline V gene sequence: CDR1 SGHDT, CDR2 YYEEEE. The length of the CDR3 is 16 residues. With V trimmed by 1 base and J by 7 bases, 4 bases remained unmatched. The CDR3 spells CASSLWTSGRHGELFF. CDR3 bases: TGTGCCAGCAGCTTGTGGACTAGCGGGAGACACGGGGAGCTGTTTTTT.

Ten or more counts support this clonotype. V usage is TRBV29-1 and J usage is TRBJ2-1; 10 bases align to TRBD2. Germline V gives CDR1 SQVTM, CDR2 ANQGSEA. The CDR3 is 15 amino acids. The junction had 7 bases not matched to a gene; V was cut back by 0 bases and J by 8 bases. As DNA, the CDR3 is TGCAGCGTTGAAGATGCGGCTAGCGGGAGCCATGAGCAGTTCTTC. This codes for CSVEDAASGSHEQFF.

This chain joins TRBV12-3 or TRBV12-4 and TRBJ2-3; D not resolved. Trimming pared 1 base from V and 0 bases from J, leaving 8 bases between. The CDR3 is made up of 15 amino acids. The CDR3 DNA is TGTGCCAGCAGTTTAGGGCAGAAAAGCACAGATACGCAGTATTTT. This codes for CASSLGQKSTDTQYF.

This clonotype was recorded at least ten times. V usage is TRBV10-3 and J usage is TRBJ2-7; possibly TRBD2 for D (5 bases). V was cut by 0 bases and J by 5 bases, with 14 bases left in between. The CDR3 contains 15 residues. Germline CDR1 ENHRY, CDR2 SYGVKD. In nucleotides, the CDR3 is TGTGCCATCAGTGAGTCGTCACTAGTTAGCGACGAGCAGTACTTC. Translating gives CAISESSLVSDEQYF.

This clonotype was found many times. V gene TRBV5-1 combines with J gene TRBJ2-1; D ambiguous. CDR3 length: 12 amino acids. The V gene's germline CDR1 is SGHRS and CDR2 YFSETQ. V lost 1 base to trimming and J lost 7 bases, with 6 bases between them. CDR3 nucleotide sequence: TGCGCCAGCAGCTTGTTTGAGAATGAGCAGTTCTTC. Protein sequence: CASSLFENEQFF.

This clonotype came up a few times. The rearrangement uses TRBV28 and TRBJ2-2; the D gene is possibly TRBD2 (6 bases). The CDR3 sequence is 15 residues long. CDR1 MDHEN and CDR2 SYDVKM come from the germline V gene. Trimming removed 6 bases at V and 0 bases at J, with 11 bases between. CDR3 residues: CASRLSGANTGELFF. As DNA, the CDR3 is TGTGCCAGCAGACTTAGCGGAGCGAACACCGGGGAGCTGTTTTTT.

This clonotype was detected many times. V gene TRBV5-6 combines with J gene TRBJ2-1; TRBD1 aligns across 10 bases. Trimming took 6 bases from V and 6 from J; bases not matched to a gene: 12. The CDR3 runs 16 residues. Germline V CDR1 and CDR2: SGHDT, YYEEEE. The chain's CDR3 is CASTPRRTGGFNEQFF. CDR3 bases: TGTGCCAGCACCCCTCGCAGGACAGGGGGGTTCAATGAGCAGTTCTTC.